This T cell receptor (beta chain) was profiled in a study of T cells in Graves' hyperthyroidism and ophthalmopathy. From germline, CDR1 is MDHEN and CDR2 SYDVKM. The CDR3 length is 13 residues. Ten or more counts support this clonotype. What was amplified from RNA transcripts were TCR beta CDR3 regions. The primer set for the first-round RT-PCR of the TCR CDR3 was HTBI. TCRdb fed the multiplex PCR reads into MiXCR, producing one record per CDR3 protein. The sample yields 700,000 or so distinct CDR3 sequences, 16% seen once. This TCR came from a man aged 18 to 30 with Graves' hyperthyroidism. This sequence joins TRBV28 and TRBJ1-2; D might be TRBD1 (5 bases). The sample comprised blood. Written as DNA, the CDR3 is TGTGCATACAAGAGCAGGGTGGACTATGGCTACACCTTC. It codes for CAYKSRVDYGYTF.